This T cell receptor (beta chain) was obtained from a study of regulatory T cells in long-lasting Graves disease. The table lists this clonotype with many counts. For TCR beta, libraries came from iRepertoire HTBI primers and Arm-PCR of CDR3 regions. TCRdb recomputed calls from the multiplex PCR reads with MiXCR, one row per CDR3 protein. The sample holds 500,000 or so distinct CDR3 sequences, about 16% seen once. Described time point: newly diagnosed GD, antithyroid drugs for less than 3 months. There was RNA extracted from PBMCs, and the TCR library was made from it. The data also belong to a second study, concerning T cells in Graves' hyperthyroidism and ophthalmopathy. In that study: Ophthalmopathy was predicted by the model a median of 6.5 months ahead of onset.

Sample: peripheral blood mononuclear cells (PBMCs), taken at new diagnosis, from a patient treated with antithyroid drugs. The TCR comes from a middle-aged woman with Graves disease.

This chain's CDR3 is CASQGESYEQYF. In nucleotides, the CDR3 is TGTGCCAGCCAAGGAGAGTCCTACGAGCAGTACTTC. This chain joins TRBV2 and TRBJ2-7; D remains unclear. In germline, CDR1 is SNHLY, CDR2 FYNNEI. V was cut by 8 bases and J by 1 base, with 9 bases left in between. The CDR3 length is 12 residues.